One and the same sample provided the 24 T cell receptor beta chains below, sequenced in a study of T-cell memory formation after mild COVID-19. Each CDR3 protein is one row after TCRdb ran MiXCR on the 5' RACE reads. The top ten hold more than 10% of the sample, which has under 650,000 distinct CDR3 sequences, over 15% seen once. Sequencing was done on a sample of PBMCs or a T cell subset sorted from them (not recorded which). Receptors originate from an adult woman who had mild COVID-19 (a few samples of this study predate the infection). Cell type and time point are not known.

The chain uses TRBV13 and TRBJ1-2; D uncertain. V shed 1 base and J shed 8 bases, with 17 bases lying between them. Germline V gives CDR1 PRHDT, CDR2 FYEKMQ (reference sequence). The CDR3 runs to 15 residues. CDR3 sequence: CASSLDADGPSGYTF. CDR3 DNA: TGTGCCAGCAGCTTAGACGCCGACGGCCCTTCAGGCTACACCTTC.

This chain links TRBV25-1 with TRBJ2-1; possibly TRBD1 for D (6 bases). The CDR3 sequence is 15 residues long. Germline CDR1 is MGHDK and CDR2 is SYGVNS. Trimming shortened V by 1 base and J by 5 bases, and 12 bases separated the two germline ends. The CDR3 sequence is CASSESGVAHNEQFF. In DNA, the CDR3 is TGTGCCAGCAGTGAATCAGGGGTCGCCCACAATGAGCAGTTCTTC.

The chain uses TRBV6-6 and TRBJ1-5; perhaps TRBD1 as D (6 bases). The germline V gene encodes CDR1 MNHNY and CDR2 SVGAGI (reference sequence). V was clipped by 5 bases and J by 0 bases, with 17 bases between them. The CDR3 runs 17 residues. DNA of the CDR3: TGTGCCAGCAGTCGACAGGTGGGGGTCGGTAGCAATCAGCCCCAGCATTTT. It codes for CASSRQVGVGSNQPQHF.

This clonotype was detected a few times. The chain joins TRBV7-3 to TRBJ2-5, with a tentative D call TRBD1 (6 bases). The CDR3 is 14 amino acids. CDR1 is SGHTA and CDR2 is FQGTGA in the germline V gene. V lost 2 bases and J lost 3, with 10 bases in between. This chain's CDR3 is CASSLSGAEETQYF. CDR3 in DNA: TGTGCCAGCAGCTTATCAGGGGCTGAAGAGACCCAGTACTTC.

The chain recombines TRBV14 with TRBJ1-1, with a possible D match to TRBD1 (5 bases). V lost 4 bases and J 5 bases, leaving 17 bases between the germline ends. The CDR3 is made up of 15 amino acids. Germline V gene lookup returns CDR1 SGHDN and CDR2 FVKESK. This CDR3 reads CASSRLGVGDTEAFF. The CDR3 region has the DNA TGTGCCAGCAGCCGCCTCGGGGTAGGGGATACTGAAGCTTTCTTT.

The V gene is TRBV5-1, the J gene TRBJ2-1, with D perhaps matching TRBD2 (6 bases). Trimming removed 4 bases at V and 6 bases at J, with 14 bases between. Germline assignment: CDR1 SGHRS and CDR2 YFSETQ. CDR3 length: 14 residues. This CDR3 is CASSQDSGGNEQFF. The CDR3, as DNA: TGCGCCAGCAGCCAGGATAGCGGAGGCAATGAGCAGTTCTTC.

This clonotype was counted between two and nine times. V and J are TRBV30 and TRBJ1-1; D not certain. The V gene lost 0 bases and the J gene lost 1 base, with 12 bases spanning the gap. The CDR3 consists of 15 residues. Germline values: CDR1 GTSNPN, CDR2 SVGIG (reference sequence). This CDR3 is CAWSVLSSENTEAFF. The DNA of the CDR3 is TGTGCCTGGAGTGTACTGAGTTCAGAGAACACTGAAGCTTTCTTT.

This clonotype was picked up one time. The rearrangement links TRBV4-1 to TRBJ1-6; D is uncertain. Trimming cost V 1 base and J 7 bases, with 11 bases left between them. The CDR3 has 15 amino acids. Germline CDR1 and CDR2: MGHRA and YSYEKL. CDR3 DNA: TGCGCCAGCAGCCAAGTGGGCAGGAGGAATTCACCCCTCCACTTT. This codes for CASSQVGRRNSPLHF.

This clonotype was observed at least ten times. The V call is TRBV29-1, the J call TRBJ2-7, with 8 bases that match TRBD1. J gave up 1 base and V 2 bases, and 1 base lay outside the gene matches. The length of the CDR3 is 13 residues. From germline, CDR1 is SQVTM and CDR2 ANQGSEA. The CDR3 bases are TGCAGCGTTGAACAGGGGGCGTCCTACGAGCAGTACTTC. This sequence encodes CSVEQGASYEQYF.

This clonotype came up a few times. The chain joins TRBV6-5 to TRBJ1-2; unclear D gene. The CDR3 loop spans 13 amino acids. The germline V gene has CDR1 MNHEY and CDR2 SVGAGI. V was cut by 0 bases and J by 6 bases, with 8 bases left in between. In DNA, the CDR3 is TGTGCCAGCAGTTACTCCCCCGCGAATGGCTACACCTTC. Translated: CASSYSPANGYTF.

The V call is TRBV6-6, the J call TRBJ2-5; D is ambiguous. Trimming left V 2 bases short and J 4 bases short, with 8 bases between. This CDR3 has 13 residues. Per the germline V gene, CDR1 is MNHNY and CDR2 is SVGAGI (reference sequence). This CDR3 reads CASSYTGAETQYF. CDR3 nucleotide sequence: TGTGCCAGCAGTTACACGGGCGCAGAGACCCAGTACTTC.

This clonotype has ten or more counts. The CDR3 spells CSVTRGRTEAFF. In DNA form, the CDR3 reads TGCAGCGTTACCAGGGGGAGGACTGAAGCTTTCTTT. V and J are TRBV29-1 and TRBJ1-1; 7 nucleotides match TRBD1. This CDR3 spans 12 amino acids. Germline V gene data show CDR1 as SQVTM and CDR2 as ANQGSEA. Trimming at V came to 5 bases and at J to 5 bases, leaving 5 bases not matched to a gene.

This clonotype was detected only a few times. CDR3 in amino acids: CASGPPGGVYNEQFF. In nucleotides, the CDR3 is TGTGCCAGCGGCCCTCCGGGGGGGGTTTACAATGAGCAGTTCTTC. This chain connects TRBV7-9 to TRBJ2-1; 8 bases line up with TRBD2. The germline V gene encodes CDR1 SEHNR and CDR2 FQNEAQ (reference sequence). The V gene end was trimmed by 8 bases and the J gene end by 4 bases; junction bases not matched to a gene: 10. The length of the CDR3 is 15 residues.

The CDR3 DNA reads TGTGCCAGCAGTAGCGGACAGGGGGCGGGAGGAGAGCTGTTTTTT. Amino acid sequence: CASSSGQGAGGELFF. The J gene is TRBJ2-2, the V gene TRBV28; 11 nucleotides align to TRBD1. The CDR3 is 15 amino acids. Germline V lookup: CDR1 MDHEN, CDR2 SYDVKM. V dropped 5 bases and J dropped 11; count of bases not matched to a gene: 10.

This clonotype was recorded a few times. The chain links TRBV11-2 to TRBJ2-3; TRBD2 is a possible D gene (6 bases). Per germline, CDR1 SGHAT and CDR2 FQNNGV. This CDR3 contains 18 residues. V lost 0 bases, J lost 7 bases, and 23 bases lay in between. CDR3 sequence: CASSLDSSIGSGSYTQYF. The CDR3 DNA is TGTGCCAGCAGCTTAGATAGTTCGATCGGGAGTGGATCATATACGCAGTATTTT.

V is TRBV20-1 and J is TRBJ2-1, with TRBD2 matching 7 bases. V dropped 3 bases and J dropped 4; count of bases not matched to a gene: 9. The CDR3 has 15 amino acids. CDR1 is DFQATT, CDR2 SNEGSKA, per germline (reference sequence). The CDR3 region is CSARKSSGRYNEQFF. The CDR3 bases are TGCAGTGCTAGGAAATCTAGCGGCCGATACAATGAGCAGTTCTTC.

This clonotype appeared a few times. The chain has TRBV29-1 and TRBJ2-1; D is unresolved. V gave up 7 bases and J gave up 7 bases, with 11 bases separating them. Per the germline V gene, CDR1 is SQVTM and CDR2 is ANQGSEA. The CDR3 is 11 amino acids. CDR3 nucleotide sequence: TGCAGCGCTGAGTTTGTGAATGAGCAGTTCTTC. Translated, it gives CSAEFVNEQFF.

This rearrangement joins TRBV3-1 to TRBJ2-3, with D tentatively TRBD2 (5 bases). Trimming left V 4 bases short and J 0 bases short, with 17 bases between. The CDR3 length is 17 residues. From germline, CDR1 is LGHDT and CDR2 YNNKEL (reference sequence). For the CDR3, the DNA is TGTGCCAGCAGCCCTGGGCTAGCCGACCTTAGCACAGATACGCAGTATTTT. It encodes CASSPGLADLSTDTQYF.

A few counts support this clonotype. The genes are TRBV12-3 or TRBV12-4 and TRBJ2-7, with TRBD1 matching 10 bases. Trimming cost V 2 bases and J 6 bases; bases outside gene matches: 7. The CDR3 is made up of 15 amino acids. CDR3 coding DNA: TGTGCCAGCAGTTTATCCGGGACAGGGGAAGCCGAGCAGTACTTC. It specifies CASSLSGTGEAEQYF.

This clonotype was seen only a few times. The genes are TRBV29-1 and TRBJ1-3; D ambiguous. This CDR3 comprises 15 residues. Trimming removed 3 bases from V and 0 bases from J, with 12 bases in between. The V gene's germline CDR1 is SQVTM and CDR2 ANQGSEA. The CDR3 DNA reads as TGCAGCGTTGACCCTGGACGGACCTCTGGAAACACCATATATTTT. This gives the protein CSVDPGRTSGNTIYF.

This chain links TRBV5-1 with TRBJ2-7; 12 nucleotides agree with TRBD2. CDR1 is SGHRS and CDR2 is YFSETQ in the germline V gene. The CDR3 consists of 15 residues. The V segment lost 5 bases and the J segment 6 bases; nucleotides outside the gene matches: 9. CDR3 protein: CASRRAATSGGEQYF. CDR3 coding DNA: TGCGCCAGCAGACGGGCGGCGACTAGCGGGGGCGAGCAGTACTTC. The complete variable domain, with remaining parts taken from reference TRBV5-1 and TRBJ2-7, reads KAGVTQTPRYLIKTRGQQVTLSCSPISGHRSVSWYQQTPGQGLQFLFEYFSETQRNKGNFPGRFSGRQFSNSRSEMNVSTLELGDSALYLCASRRAATSGGEQYFGPGTRLTVT.

J is TRBJ2-7 and V is TRBV11-1, with D perhaps given as TRBD1 or TRBD2 (5 bases each). V lost 6 bases to trimming and J lost 9 bases, with 15 bases between them. Germline CDR1 is SGHAT and CDR2 is FQDESV (reference sequence). This CDR3 has 12 residues. CDR3 DNA: TGTGCCAGCAGTCTGTTCGGGACCGGGCAGTACTTC. This encodes CASSLFGTGQYF.

This clonotype was found a few times. The gene calls are TRBV12-3 or TRBV12-4 and TRBJ2-3; D perhaps matches TRBD1 (6 bases). V was trimmed by 1 base and J by 8 bases, leaving 16 bases between them. The CDR3 is 15 amino acids. DNA of the CDR3: TGTGCCAGCAGTTTAGGTCTTGGGGGCGCAGTTACGCAGTATTTT. Its protein is CASSLGLGGAVTQYF.

The chain is built from TRBV5-1 and TRBJ1-1; perhaps TRBD1 as D (6 bases). The V and J ends lost 0 bases and 9 bases respectively, with 12 bases between them. The CDR3 runs to 13 residues. Germline V gene lookup returns CDR1 SGHRS and CDR2 YFSETQ. In DNA, the CDR3 is TGCGCCAGCAGCTTGGCCGACAGGCCCAAAGCTTTCTTT. Residues: CASSLADRPKAFF.